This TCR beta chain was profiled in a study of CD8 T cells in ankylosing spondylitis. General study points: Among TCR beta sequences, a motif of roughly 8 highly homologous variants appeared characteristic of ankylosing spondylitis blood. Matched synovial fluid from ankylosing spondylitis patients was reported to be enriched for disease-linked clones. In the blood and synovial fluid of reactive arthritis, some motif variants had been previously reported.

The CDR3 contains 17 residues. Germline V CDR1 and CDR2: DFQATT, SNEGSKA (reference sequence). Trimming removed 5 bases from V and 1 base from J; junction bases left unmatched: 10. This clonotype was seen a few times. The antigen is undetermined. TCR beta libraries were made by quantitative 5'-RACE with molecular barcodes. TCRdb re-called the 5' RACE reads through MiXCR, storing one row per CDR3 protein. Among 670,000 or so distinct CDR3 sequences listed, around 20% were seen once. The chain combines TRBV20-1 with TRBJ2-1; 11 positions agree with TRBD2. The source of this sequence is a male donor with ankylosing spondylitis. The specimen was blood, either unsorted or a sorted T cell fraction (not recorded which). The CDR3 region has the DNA TGCAGTGCTCGGGTAGCGGGGGGGCCGGCGTCCTACAATGAGCAGTTCTTC. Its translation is CSARVAGGPASYNEQFF.